This record concerns one T cell receptor (beta chain) sequence. Its matching antigen is unknown. cDNA synthesis used the whole RNA isolate, giving expressed TCRB sequences. TCRdb's copy holds only in-frame clones and misses some; the assay was immunoSEQ multiplex PCR. The sample contains 160,000 or so clones, 9% to 10% of which appear only once. The germline CDR1 and CDR2 sequences are MDHEN and SYDVKM. The V end was cut by 5 bases, the J end by 12 bases, with 11 bases between. This CDR3 has 11 amino acids. The sample belongs to a study of beta chain features in type 1 diabetes. Findings and caveats of the study: In patients and controls equally, PCR might favor templates that are shorter. The study found moderately but significantly shorter TCRB CDR3s in all four CD4+ subsets of Type 1 diabetes patients. Fewer junction insertions and more nucleotide deletions appeared in type 1 diabetes patients. The cDNA sequencing approach could over-represent high-TCR-expressing cells.

Material for sequencing was central memory CD4+ T cells from blood. The TCR originated in a young woman with type 1 diabetes. The genes are TRBV28 and TRBJ2-1, with a possible D match to TRBD1 (6 bases). The chain's CDR3 is CASSTGIRQFF. CDR3 nucleotides: TGTGCCAGCAGTACAGGGATCCGGCAGTTCTTC.